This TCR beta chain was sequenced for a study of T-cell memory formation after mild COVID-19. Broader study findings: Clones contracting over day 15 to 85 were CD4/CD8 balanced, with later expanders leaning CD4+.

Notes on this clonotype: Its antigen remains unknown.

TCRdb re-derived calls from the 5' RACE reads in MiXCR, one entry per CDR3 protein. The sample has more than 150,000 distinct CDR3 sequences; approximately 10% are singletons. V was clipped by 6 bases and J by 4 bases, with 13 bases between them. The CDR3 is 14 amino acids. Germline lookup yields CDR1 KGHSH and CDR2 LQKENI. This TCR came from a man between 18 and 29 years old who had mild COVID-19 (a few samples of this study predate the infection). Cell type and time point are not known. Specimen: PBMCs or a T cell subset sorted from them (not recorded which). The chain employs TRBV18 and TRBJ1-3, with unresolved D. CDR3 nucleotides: TGTGCCAGCTCCCAAAGCGCTGACGGAAACACCATATATTTT. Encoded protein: CASSQSADGNTIYF.